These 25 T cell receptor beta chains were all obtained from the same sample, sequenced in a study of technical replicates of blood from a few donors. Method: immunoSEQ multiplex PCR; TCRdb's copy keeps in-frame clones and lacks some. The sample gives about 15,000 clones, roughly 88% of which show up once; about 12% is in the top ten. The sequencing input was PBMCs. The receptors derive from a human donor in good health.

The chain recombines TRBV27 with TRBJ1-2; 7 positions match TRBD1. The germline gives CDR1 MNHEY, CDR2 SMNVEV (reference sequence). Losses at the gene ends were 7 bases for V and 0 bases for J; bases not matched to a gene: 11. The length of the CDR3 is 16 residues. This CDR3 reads CASTRTGTSANYGYTF. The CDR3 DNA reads TGTGCCAGCACCCGGACAGGAACTTCAGCTAACTATGGCTACACCTTC.

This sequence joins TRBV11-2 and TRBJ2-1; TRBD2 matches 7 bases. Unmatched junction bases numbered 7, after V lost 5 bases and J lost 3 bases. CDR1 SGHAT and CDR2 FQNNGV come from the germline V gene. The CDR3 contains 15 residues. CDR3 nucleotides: TGTGCCAGCAGCCGTAGCGGGTCCAACTACAATGAGCAGTTCTTC. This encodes CASSRSGSNYNEQFF.

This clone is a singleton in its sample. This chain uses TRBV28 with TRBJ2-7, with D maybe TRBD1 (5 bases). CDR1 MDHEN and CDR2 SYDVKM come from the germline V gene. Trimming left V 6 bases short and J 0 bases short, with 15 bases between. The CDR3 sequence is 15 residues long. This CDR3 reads CASRRPGRSSYEQYF. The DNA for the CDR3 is TGTGCCAGCAGGCGACCAGGGCGAAGCTCCTACGAGCAGTACTTC.

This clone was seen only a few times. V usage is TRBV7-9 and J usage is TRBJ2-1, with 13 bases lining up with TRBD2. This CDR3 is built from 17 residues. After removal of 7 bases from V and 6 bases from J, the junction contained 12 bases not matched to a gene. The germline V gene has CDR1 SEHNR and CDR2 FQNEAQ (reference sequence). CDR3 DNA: TGTGCCAGCACCCCCGGGACTAGCGGGATTGATGTCAATGAGCAGTTCTTC. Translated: CASTPGTSGIDVNEQFF.

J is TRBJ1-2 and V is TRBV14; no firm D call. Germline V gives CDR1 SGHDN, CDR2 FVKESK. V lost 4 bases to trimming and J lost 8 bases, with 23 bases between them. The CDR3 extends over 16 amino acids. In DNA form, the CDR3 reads TGTGCCAGCAGCCTGGAGGGTTTTGGCGAAGGGCGCGGCTACACCTTC. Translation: CASSLEGFGEGRGYTF.

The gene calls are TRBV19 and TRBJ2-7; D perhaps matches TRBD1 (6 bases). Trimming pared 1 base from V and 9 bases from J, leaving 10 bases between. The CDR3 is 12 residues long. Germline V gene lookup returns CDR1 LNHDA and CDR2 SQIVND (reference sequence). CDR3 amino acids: CASSIGQGLQYF. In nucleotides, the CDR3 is TGTGCCAGTAGTATAGGGCAGGGGCTGCAGTACTTC.

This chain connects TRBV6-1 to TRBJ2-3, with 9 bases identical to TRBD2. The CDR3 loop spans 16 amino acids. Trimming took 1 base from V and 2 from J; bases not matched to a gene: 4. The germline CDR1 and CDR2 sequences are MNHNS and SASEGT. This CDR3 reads CASSEGGGGATDTQYF. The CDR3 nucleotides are TGTGCCAGCAGTGAAGGCGGCGGGGGGGCCACAGATACGCAGTATTTT.

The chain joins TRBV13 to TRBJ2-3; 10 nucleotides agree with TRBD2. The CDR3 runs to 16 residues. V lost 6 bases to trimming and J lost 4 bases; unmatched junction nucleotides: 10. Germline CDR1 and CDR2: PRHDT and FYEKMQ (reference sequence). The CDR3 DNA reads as TGTGCCAGCAGTCCCCCTCTAGCGGGAGTTGCAGATACGCAGTATTTT. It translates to CASSPPLAGVADTQYF.

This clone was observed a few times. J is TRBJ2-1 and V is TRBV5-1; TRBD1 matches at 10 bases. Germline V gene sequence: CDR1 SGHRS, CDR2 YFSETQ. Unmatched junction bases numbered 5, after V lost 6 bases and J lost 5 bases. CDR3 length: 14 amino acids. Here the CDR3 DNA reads TGCGCCAGCACCCCGACAGGGGGCCACAATGAGCAGTTCTTC. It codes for CASTPTGGHNEQFF. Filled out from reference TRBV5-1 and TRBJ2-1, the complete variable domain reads KAGVTQTPRYLIKTRGQQVTLSCSPISGHRSVSWYQQTPGQGLQFLFEYFSETQRNKGNFPGRFSGRQFSNSRSEMNVSTLELGDSALYLCASTPTGGHNEQFFGPGTRLTVL.

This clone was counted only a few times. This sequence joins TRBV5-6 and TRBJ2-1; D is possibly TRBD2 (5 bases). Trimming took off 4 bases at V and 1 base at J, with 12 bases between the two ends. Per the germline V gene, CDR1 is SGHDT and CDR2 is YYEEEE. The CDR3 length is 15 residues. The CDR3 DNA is TGTGCCAGCAGCGGGTATCGGAGGTCCTACAATGAGCAGTTCTTC. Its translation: CASSGYRRSYNEQFF.

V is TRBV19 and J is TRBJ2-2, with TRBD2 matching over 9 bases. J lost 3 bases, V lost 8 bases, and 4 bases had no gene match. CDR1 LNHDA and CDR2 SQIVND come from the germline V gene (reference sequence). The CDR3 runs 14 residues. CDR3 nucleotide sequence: TGTGCCAGTTATAGCGGGAGCGACACCGGGGAGCTGTTTTTT. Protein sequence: CASYSGSDTGELFF.

CDR3 nucleotides: TGTGCCAGCAGCTCCGGGACAGGGGTCTACGAGCAGTACTTC. Translation gives CASSSGTGVYEQYF. This sequence joins TRBV9 and TRBJ2-7; 10 bases are shared with TRBD1. Looked up from germline, CDR1 is SGDLS and CDR2 is YYNGEE. Trimming removed 4 bases from V and 3 bases from J; junction bases left unmatched: 4. The CDR3 length is 14 residues. Complete variable domain (other parts from reference TRBV9 and TRBJ2-7): DSGVTQTPKHLITATGQRVTLRCSPRSGDLSVYWYQQSLDQGLQFLIQYYNGEERAKGNILERFSAQQFPDLHSELNLSSLELGDSALYFCASSSGTGVYEQYFGPGTRLTVT.

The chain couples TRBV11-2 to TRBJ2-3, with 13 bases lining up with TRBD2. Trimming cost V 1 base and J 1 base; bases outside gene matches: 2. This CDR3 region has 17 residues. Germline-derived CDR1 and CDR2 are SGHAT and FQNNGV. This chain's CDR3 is CASSLVGLAGGTDTQYF. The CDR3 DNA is TGTGCCAGCAGCTTAGTCGGACTAGCGGGAGGCACAGATACGCAGTATTTT.

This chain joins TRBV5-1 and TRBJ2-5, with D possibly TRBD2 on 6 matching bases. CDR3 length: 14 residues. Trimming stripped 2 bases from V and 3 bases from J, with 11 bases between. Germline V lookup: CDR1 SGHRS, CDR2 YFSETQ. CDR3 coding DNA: TGCGCCAGCAGCTTCCTGACTAGTGAAGAGACCCAGTACTTC. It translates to CASSFLTSEETQYF. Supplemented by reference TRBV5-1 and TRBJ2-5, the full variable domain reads KAGVTQTPRYLIKTRGQQVTLSCSPISGHRSVSWYQQTPGQGLQFLFEYFSETQRNKGNFPGRFSGRQFSNSRSEMNVSTLELGDSALYLCASSFLTSEETQYFGPGTRLLVL.

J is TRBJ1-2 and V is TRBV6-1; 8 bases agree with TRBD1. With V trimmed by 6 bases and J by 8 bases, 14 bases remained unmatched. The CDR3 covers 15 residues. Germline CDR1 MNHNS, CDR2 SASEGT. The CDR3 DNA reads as TGTGCCAGCAGGGACTACGACAGGGGCCCTTTAGGCTACACCTTC. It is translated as CASRDYDRGPLGYTF.

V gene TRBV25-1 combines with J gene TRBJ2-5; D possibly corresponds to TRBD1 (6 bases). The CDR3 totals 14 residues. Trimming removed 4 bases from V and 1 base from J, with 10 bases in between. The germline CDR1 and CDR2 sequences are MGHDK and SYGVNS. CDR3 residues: CASSGRQAQETQYF. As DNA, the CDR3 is TGTGCCAGCAGTGGCAGACAGGCCCAAGAGACCCAGTACTTC.

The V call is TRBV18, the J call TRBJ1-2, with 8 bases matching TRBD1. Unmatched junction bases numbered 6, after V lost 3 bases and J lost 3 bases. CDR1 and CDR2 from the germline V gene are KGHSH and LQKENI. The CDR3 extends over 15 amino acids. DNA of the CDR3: TGTGCCAGCTCACCCACAACAGGGGGTGACTATGGCTACACCTTC. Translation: CASSPTTGGDYGYTF.

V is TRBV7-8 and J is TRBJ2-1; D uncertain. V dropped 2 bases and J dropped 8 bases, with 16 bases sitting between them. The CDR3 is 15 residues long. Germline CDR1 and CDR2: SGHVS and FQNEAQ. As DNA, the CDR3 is TGTGCCAGCAGCTTACTTCTTGGTTCTCGGGATGAGCAGTTCTTC. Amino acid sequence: CASSLLLGSRDEQFF.

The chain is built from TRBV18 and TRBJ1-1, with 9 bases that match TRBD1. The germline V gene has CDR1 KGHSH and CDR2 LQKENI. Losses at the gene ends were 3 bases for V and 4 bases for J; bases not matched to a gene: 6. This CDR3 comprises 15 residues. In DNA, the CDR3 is TGTGCCAGCTCACCCTCTGGACAGGGGCCCACTGAAGCTTTCTTT. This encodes CASSPSGQGPTEAFF.

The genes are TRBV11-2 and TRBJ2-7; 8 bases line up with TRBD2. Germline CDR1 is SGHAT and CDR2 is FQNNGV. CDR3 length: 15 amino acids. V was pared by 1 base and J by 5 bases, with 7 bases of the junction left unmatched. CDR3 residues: CASSLGSSGWNEQYF. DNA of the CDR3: TGTGCCAGCAGCTTAGGGTCTAGCGGGTGGAACGAGCAGTACTTC.

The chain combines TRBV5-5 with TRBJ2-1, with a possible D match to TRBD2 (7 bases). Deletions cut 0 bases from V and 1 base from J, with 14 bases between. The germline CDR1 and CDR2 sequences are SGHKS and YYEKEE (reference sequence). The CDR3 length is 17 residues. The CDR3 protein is CASSLGAGHYSYNEQFF. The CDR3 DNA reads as TGTGCCAGCAGCTTGGGAGCGGGACATTATTCCTACAATGAGCAGTTCTTC.

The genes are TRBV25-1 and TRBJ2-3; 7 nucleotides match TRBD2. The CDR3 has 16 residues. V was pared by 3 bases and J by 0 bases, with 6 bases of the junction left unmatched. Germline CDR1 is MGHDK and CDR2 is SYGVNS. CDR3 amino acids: CASSEGASGSTDTQYF. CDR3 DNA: TGTGCCAGCAGTGAGGGAGCTAGCGGAAGCACAGATACGCAGTATTTT. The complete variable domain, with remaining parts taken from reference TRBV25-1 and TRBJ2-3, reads EADIYQTPRYLVIGTGKKITLECSQTMGHDKMYWYQQDPGMELHLIHYSYGVNSTEKGDLSSESTVSRIRTEHFPLTLESARPSHTSQYLCASSEGASGSTDTQYFGPGTRLTVL.

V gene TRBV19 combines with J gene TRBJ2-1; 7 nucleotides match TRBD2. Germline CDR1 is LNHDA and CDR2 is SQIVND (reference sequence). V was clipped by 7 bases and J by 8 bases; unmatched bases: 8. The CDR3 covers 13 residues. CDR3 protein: CASMGGAWDEQFF. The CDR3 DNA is TGTGCCAGTATGGGAGGGGCTTGGGATGAGCAGTTCTTC.

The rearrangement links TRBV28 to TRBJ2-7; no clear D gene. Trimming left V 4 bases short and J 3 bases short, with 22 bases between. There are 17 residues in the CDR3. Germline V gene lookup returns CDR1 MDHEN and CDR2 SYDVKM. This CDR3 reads CASSSPRLAVFDYEQYF. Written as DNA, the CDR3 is TGTGCCAGCAGTTCCCCCCGCCTCGCAGTGTTCGACTACGAGCAGTACTTC.

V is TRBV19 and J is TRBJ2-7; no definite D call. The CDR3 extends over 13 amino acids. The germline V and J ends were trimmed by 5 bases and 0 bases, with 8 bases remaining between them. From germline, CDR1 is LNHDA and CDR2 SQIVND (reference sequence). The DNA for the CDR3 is TGTGCCAGTAGTGTGGTGAGCTCCTACGAGCAGTACTTC. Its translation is CASSVVSSYEQYF.